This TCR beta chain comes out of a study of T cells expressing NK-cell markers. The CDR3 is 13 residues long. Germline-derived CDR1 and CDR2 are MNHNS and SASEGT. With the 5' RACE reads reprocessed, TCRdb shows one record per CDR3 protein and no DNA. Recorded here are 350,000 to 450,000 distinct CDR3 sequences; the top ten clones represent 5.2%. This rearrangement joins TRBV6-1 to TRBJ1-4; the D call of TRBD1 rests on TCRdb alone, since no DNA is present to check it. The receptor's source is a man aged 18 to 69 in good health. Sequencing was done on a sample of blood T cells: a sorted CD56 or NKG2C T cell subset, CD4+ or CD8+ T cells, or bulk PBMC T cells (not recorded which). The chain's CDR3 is CASKGQNNEKLFF.